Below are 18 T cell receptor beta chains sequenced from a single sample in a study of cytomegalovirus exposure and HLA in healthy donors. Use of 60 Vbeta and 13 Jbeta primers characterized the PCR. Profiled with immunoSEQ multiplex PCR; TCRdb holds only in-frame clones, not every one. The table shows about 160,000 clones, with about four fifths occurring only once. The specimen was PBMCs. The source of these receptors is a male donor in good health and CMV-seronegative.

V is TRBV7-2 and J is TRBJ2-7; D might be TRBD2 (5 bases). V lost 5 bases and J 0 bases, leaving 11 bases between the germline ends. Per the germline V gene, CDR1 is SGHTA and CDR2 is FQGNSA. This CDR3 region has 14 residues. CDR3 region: CASSITSFSYEQYF. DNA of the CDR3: TGTGCCAGCAGCATAACTAGTTTCTCCTACGAGCAGTACTTC.

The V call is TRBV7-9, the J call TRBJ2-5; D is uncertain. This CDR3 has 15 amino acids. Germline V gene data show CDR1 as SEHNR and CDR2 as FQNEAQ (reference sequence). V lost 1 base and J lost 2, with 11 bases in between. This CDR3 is CASSLGPIRQETQYF. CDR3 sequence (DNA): TGTGCCAGCAGCTTAGGGCCAATAAGACAAGAGACCCAGTACTTC.

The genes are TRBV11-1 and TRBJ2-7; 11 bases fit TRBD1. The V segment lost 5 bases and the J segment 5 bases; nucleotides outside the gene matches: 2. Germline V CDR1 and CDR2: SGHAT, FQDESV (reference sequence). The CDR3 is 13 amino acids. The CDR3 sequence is CASSRDRGNEQYF. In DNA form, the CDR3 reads TGTGCCAGCAGCCGGGACAGGGGGAACGAGCAGTACTTC.

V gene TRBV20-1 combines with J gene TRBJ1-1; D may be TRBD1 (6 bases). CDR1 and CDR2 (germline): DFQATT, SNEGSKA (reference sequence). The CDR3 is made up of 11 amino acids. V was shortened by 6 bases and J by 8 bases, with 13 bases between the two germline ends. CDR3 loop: CSAQPGQEAFF. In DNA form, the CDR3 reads TGCAGTGCCCAGCCGGGACAAGAAGCTTTCTTT.

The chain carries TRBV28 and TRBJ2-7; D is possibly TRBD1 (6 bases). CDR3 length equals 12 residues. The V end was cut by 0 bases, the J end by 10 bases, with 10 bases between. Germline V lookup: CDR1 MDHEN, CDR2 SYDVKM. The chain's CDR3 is CASSLWEGGQYF. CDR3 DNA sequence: TGTGCCAGCAGTTTATGGGAAGGGGGACAGTACTTC.

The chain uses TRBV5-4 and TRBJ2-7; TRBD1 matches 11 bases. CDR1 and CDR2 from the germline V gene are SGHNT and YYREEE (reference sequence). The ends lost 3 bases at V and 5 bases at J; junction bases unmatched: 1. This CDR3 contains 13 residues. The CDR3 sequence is CASSWDRGDEQYF. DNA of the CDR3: TGTGCCAGCAGCTGGGACAGGGGGGACGAGCAGTACTTC.

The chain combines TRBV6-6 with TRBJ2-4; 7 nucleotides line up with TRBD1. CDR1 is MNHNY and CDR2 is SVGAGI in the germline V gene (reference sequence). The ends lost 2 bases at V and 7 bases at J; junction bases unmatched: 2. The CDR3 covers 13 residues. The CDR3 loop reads CASSYLGGNIQYF. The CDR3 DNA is TGTGCCAGCAGTTACCTAGGGGGCAACATTCAGTACTTC.

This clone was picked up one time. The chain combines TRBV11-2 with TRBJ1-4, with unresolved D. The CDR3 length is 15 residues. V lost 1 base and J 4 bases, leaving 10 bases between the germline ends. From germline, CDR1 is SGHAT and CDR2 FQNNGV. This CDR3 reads CASSLGAGFNEKLFF. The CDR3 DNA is TGTGCCAGCAGCTTAGGTGCGGGTTTTAATGAAAAACTGTTTTTT.

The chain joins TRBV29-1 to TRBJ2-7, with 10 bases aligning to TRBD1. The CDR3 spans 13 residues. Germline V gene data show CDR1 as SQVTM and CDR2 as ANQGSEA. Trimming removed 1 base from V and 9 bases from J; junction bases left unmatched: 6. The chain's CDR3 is CSVEVDRGCGQYF. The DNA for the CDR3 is TGCAGCGTTGAAGTGGACAGGGGGTGCGGGCAGTACTTC.

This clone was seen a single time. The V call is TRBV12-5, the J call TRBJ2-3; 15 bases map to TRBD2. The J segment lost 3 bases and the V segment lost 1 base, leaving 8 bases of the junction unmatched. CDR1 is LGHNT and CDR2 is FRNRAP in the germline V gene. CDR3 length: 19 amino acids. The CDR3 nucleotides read TGTGCTAGTGGTTTGGGAGGGACTAGCGGGGGGCCTATGACAGATACGCAGTATTTT. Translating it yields CASGLGGTSGGPMTDTQYF.

CDR3 sequence reads: CASSLWAGNRAEAFF. In nucleotides, the CDR3 is TGTGCCAGCAGTTTATGGGCAGGGAACAGGGCTGAAGCTTTCTTT. V gene TRBV27 combines with J gene TRBJ1-1; possibly TRBD1 for D (6 bases). Trimming cost V 1 base and J 6 bases, with 15 bases left between them. The CDR3 has 15 residues. Germline lookup yields CDR1 MNHEY and CDR2 SMNVEV (reference sequence).

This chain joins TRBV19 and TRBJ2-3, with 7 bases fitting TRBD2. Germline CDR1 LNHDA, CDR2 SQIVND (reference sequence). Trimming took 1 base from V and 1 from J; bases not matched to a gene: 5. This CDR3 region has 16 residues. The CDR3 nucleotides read TGTGCCAGTAGTATAGTTTCTACTAGCGGCACAGATACGCAGTATTTT. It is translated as CASSIVSTSGTDTQYF. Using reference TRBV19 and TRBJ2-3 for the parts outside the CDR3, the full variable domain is DGGITQSPKYLFRKEGQNVTLSCEQNLNHDAMYWYRQDPGQGLRLIYYSQIVNDFQKGDIAEGYSVSREKKESFPLTVTSAQKNPTAFYLCASSIVSTSGTDTQYFGPGTRLTVL.

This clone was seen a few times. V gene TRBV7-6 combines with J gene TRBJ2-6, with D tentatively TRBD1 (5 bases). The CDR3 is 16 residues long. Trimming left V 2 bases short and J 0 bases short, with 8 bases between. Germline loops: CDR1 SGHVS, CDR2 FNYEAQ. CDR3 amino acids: CASSLTGVSGANVLTF. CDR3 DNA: TGTGCCAGCAGCTTAACAGGCGTCTCTGGGGCCAACGTCCTGACTTTC.

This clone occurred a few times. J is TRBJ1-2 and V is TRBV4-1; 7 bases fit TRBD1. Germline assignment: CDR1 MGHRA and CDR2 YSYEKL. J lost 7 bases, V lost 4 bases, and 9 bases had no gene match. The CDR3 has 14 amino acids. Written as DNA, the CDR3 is TGCGCCAGCAGCCCGCCGGGACAGAATATTGGCTACACCTTC. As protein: CASSPPGQNIGYTF.

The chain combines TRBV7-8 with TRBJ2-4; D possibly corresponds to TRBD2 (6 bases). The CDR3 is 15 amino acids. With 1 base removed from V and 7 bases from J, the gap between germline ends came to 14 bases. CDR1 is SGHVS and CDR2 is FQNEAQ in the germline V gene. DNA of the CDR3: TGTGCCAGCAGCTTAGTTGCGGGGTTCCCGAACATTCAGTACTTC. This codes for CASSLVAGFPNIQYF.

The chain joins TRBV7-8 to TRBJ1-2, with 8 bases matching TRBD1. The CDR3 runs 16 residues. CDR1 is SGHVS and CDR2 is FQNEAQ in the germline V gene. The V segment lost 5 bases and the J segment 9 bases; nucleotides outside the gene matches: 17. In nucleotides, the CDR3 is TGTGCCAGCAGCCGTAACTGGAACAGGGGGGGAACCCGCTACACCTTC. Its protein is CASSRNWNRGGTRYTF.

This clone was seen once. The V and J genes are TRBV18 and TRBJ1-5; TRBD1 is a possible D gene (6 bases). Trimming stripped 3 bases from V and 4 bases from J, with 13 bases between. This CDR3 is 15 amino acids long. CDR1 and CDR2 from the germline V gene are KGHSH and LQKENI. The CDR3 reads CASSPITGLNQPQHF. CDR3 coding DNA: TGTGCCAGCTCACCCATTACAGGGCTGAATCAGCCCCAGCATTTT.

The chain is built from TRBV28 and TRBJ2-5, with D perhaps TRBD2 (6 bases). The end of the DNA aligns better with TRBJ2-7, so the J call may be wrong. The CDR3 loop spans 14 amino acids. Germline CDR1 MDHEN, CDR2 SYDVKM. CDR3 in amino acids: CATSGTPPPYEQYF. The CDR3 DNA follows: TGTGCCACCTCCGGGACTCCACCTCCCTACGAGCAGTACTTC.